The source of this T cell receptor beta chain is a study of T-cell reconstitution after alpha-beta-depleted transplantation in children. This clonotype appeared many times. The CDR3 is 10 amino acids. CDR1 is SQVTM and CDR2 is ANQGSEA in the germline V gene. V shed 4 bases and J shed 3 bases, with 3 bases lying between them. Library preparation (for TCRbeta) was performed with unique molecular identifiers. TCRdb independently ran MiXCR on the PCR reads; one entry per CDR3 protein. The table includes roughly 300,000 distinct CDR3 sequences, around 9.6% detected once. This specimen consisted of PBMCs from the stem cell graft donor, obtained from the stem cell graft. This chain links TRBV29-1 with TRBJ1-1; D unclear. The clonotype originates from a human donor who donated a stem cell graft to a child with SCID. DNA for the CDR3: TGCAGCGTTGTATACACTGAAGCTTTCTTT. Protein: CSVVYTEAFF.